This T cell receptor beta chain was profiled in a study of blood T cell repertoires in COVID-19. Study-level background: Both acute and convalescent COVID-19 samples were obtained from the United States, Italy and Spain.

Germline loops: CDR1 SGDLS, CDR2 YYNGEE. This CDR3 has 13 residues. V lost 0 bases and J lost 7, with 5 bases in between. How the authors handled the data: Quantification of nucleated cells was approximated via reference gene primer amplification. Profiling relied on immunoSEQ multiplex PCR, and the TCRdb table lists in-frame clones only, not all of them. V, J and clone size are taken as reported in that table, and D and trimming were inferred from the DNA itself. The top ten clones hold around 10% of a sample with about 35,000 clones, 87% of them seen once. The TCR sequence derives from a man of 80 years or more with active COVID-19. The gene calls are TRBV9 and TRBJ1-6, with unresolved D. The sequencing sample was made of peripheral blood. The CDR3 DNA reads as TGTGCCAGCAGCGTAGGCGGGAATTCACCCCTCCACTTT. This sequence encodes CASSVGGNSPLHF.